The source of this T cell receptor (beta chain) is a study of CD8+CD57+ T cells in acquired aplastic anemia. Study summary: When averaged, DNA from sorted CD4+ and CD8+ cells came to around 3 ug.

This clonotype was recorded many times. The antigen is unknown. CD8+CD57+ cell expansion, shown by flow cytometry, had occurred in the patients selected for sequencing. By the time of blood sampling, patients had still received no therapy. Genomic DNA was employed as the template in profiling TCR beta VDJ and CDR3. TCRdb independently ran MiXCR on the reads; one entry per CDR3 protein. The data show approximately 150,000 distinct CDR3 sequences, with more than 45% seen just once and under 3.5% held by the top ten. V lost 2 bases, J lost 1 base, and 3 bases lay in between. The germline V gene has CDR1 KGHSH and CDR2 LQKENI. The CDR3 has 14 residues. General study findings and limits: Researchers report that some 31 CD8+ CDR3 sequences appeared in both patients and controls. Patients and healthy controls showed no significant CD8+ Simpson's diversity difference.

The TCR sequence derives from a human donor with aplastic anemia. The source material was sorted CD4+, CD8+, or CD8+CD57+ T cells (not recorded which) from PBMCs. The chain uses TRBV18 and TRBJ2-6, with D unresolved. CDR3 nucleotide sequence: TGTGCCAGCTCACCAGGTTCTGGGGCCAACGTCCTGACTTTC. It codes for CASSPGSGANVLTF.